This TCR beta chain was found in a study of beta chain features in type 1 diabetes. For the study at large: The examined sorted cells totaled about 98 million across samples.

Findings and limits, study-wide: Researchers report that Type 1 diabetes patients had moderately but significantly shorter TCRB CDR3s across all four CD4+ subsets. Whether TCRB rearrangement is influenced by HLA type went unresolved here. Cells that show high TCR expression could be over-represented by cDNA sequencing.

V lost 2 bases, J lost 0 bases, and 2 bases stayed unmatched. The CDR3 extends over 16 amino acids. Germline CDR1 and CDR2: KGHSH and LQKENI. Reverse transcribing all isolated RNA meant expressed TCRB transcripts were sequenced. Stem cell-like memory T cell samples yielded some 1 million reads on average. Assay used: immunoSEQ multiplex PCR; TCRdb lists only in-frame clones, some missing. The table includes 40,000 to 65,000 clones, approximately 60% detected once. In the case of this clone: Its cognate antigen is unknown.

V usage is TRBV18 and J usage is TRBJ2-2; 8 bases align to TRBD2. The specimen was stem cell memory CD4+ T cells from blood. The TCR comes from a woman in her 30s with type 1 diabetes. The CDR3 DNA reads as TGTGCCAGCTCACCAACTAGCGGCGCGAACACCGGGGAGCTGTTTTTT. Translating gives CASSPTSGANTGELFF.